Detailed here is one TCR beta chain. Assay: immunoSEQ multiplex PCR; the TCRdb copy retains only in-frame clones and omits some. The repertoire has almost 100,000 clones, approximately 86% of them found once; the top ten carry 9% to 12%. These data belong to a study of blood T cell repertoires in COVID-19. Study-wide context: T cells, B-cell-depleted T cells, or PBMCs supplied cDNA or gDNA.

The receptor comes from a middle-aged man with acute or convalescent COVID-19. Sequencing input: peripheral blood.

CDR3 amino acids: CASSLQGSGNTEAFF. In nucleotides, the CDR3 is TGTGCCAGCAGCTTACAGGGATCAGGGAACACTGAAGCTTTCTTT. This chain links TRBV5-5 with TRBJ1-1; D possibly corresponds to TRBD1 (6 bases). Germline values: CDR1 SGHKS, CDR2 YYEKEE (reference sequence). V was cut by 2 bases and J by 1 base, with 12 bases left in between. The CDR3 extends over 15 amino acids.